This TCR beta chain was observed in a study of OX40 agonist ivuxolimab in advanced cancers. The wider study: Under the entry rules, prior anti-PD-1, anti-PD-L1 or anti-CTLA-4 therapy was allowed, and 35% to 40% had some. The study reported partial responses in three patients: one hepatocellular carcinoma, two cutaneous melanoma.

Sequencing used immunoSEQ multiplex PCR; TCRdb keeps in-frame clones, though not all of them. This table has under 140,000 clones, roughly nine tenths appearing once. Sample: CD4+ or CD8+ T cells sorted from blood, taken in a trial of the OX40 agonist ivuxolimab. This receptor was obtained from an adult with an advanced solid tumor such as melanoma, head and neck, liver or kidney cancer.

The CDR3 bases are TGTGCCTGGAGTGACCCGGCCGTTCCTGAAGCTTTCTTT. Translated: CAWSDPAVPEAFF. The chain links TRBV30 to TRBJ1-1; unclear D gene. Trimming took off 1 base at V and 6 bases at J, with 12 bases between the two ends. The CDR3 is 13 amino acids. Germline assignment: CDR1 GTSNPN and CDR2 SVGIG (reference sequence).